Following are 10 T cell receptor beta chains from one sample sequenced in a study of vaccination effects on CD4 cells after COVID-19. Before sequencing took place, the ViraFEST assay used viral peptide pools to expand antigen-specific CD4+ T cells. The culture ran for about 10 days, and then CD4+ T cells were isolated. Among the vaccine recipients, none had a prior SARS-CoV-2 infection, and nucleocapsid antibodies were negative. Profiling relied on immunoSEQ multiplex PCR, and the TCRdb table lists in-frame clones only, not all of them. The sample carries about 73,000 clones, roughly 79% recorded once. The antigens these receptors bind are not known. Sequences were derived from CD4+ T cells from PBMCs cultured with HCoV-NL63 spike peptides, sampled before COVID-19 vaccination. Every receptor here comes from a human donor who received a COVID-19 vaccine.

The J gene is TRBJ1-1, the V gene TRBV24-1; no clear D. The CDR3 covers 11 residues. Germline V lookup: CDR1 KGHDR, CDR2 SFDVKD. The V and J ends lost 10 bases and 9 bases respectively, with 14 bases between them. CDR3 amino acids: CATELSGKAFF. The DNA for the CDR3 is TGTGCCACAGAATTATCGGGAAAAGCTTTCTTT.

The chain is built from TRBV5-4 and TRBJ2-3, with D unresolved. Trimming cost V 4 bases and J 0 bases, with 6 bases left between them. From germline, CDR1 is SGHNT and CDR2 YYREEE (reference sequence). The CDR3 sequence is 13 residues long. This CDR3 is CASSSDSTDTQYF. Here the CDR3 DNA reads TGTGCCAGCAGCAGTGACAGCACAGATACGCAGTATTTT.

This clone has just a few counts. The same CDR3 can be traced to other DNA sequences in this sample. This chain links TRBV5-1 with TRBJ2-5, with TRBD1 matching 8 bases. Unmatched junction bases numbered 5, after V lost 3 bases and J lost 4 bases. This CDR3 has 14 residues. Per the germline V gene, CDR1 is SGHRS and CDR2 is YFSETQ. DNA of the CDR3: TGCGCCAGCAGCTCCACAGGGGGGCGAGAGACCCAGTACTTC. Amino acids: CASSSTGGRETQYF.

This clone has a handful of counts. The rearrangement uses TRBV6-1 and TRBJ2-2, with unresolved D. Germline V gene lookup returns CDR1 MNHNS and CDR2 SASEGT. Deletions cut 3 bases from V and 2 bases from J, with 7 bases between. This CDR3 region has 14 residues. DNA of the CDR3: TGTGCCAGCAGTGATTACCCTAACACCGGGGAGCTGTTTTTT. Amino acid sequence: CASSDYPNTGELFF.

The chain recombines TRBV28 with TRBJ1-1; D ambiguous. The CDR3 is 15 amino acids. With 3 bases removed from V and 1 base from J, the gap between germline ends came to 12 bases. CDR1 is MDHEN and CDR2 is SYDVKM in the germline V gene. The CDR3 spells CASSFPQAGNTEAFF. The DNA for the CDR3 is TGTGCCAGCAGTTTTCCCCAGGCGGGGAACACTGAAGCTTTCTTT.

The chain joins TRBV4-1 to TRBJ2-5; maybe TRBD1 (5 bases). CDR1 is MGHRA, CDR2 YSYEKL, per germline. Trimming pared 3 bases from V and 4 bases from J, leaving 12 bases between. The CDR3 sequence is 14 residues long. CDR3 loop: CASSQAGHAETQYF. In DNA form, the CDR3 reads TGCGCCAGCAGCCAGGCAGGACATGCAGAGACCCAGTACTTC.

The chain is built from TRBV14 and TRBJ2-2, with unresolved D. CDR3 length equals 15 residues. Germline V CDR1 and CDR2: SGHDN, FVKESK. V was pared by 3 bases and J by 1 base, with 9 bases between. CDR3 amino acids: CASSHLAENTGELFF. The CDR3 DNA is TGTGCCAGCAGCCACCTGGCAGAGAACACCGGGGAGCTGTTTTTT.

J is TRBJ2-3 and V is TRBV19; D not certain. V gave up 5 bases and J gave up 1 base, with 10 bases separating them. This CDR3 contains 14 residues. Germline values: CDR1 LNHDA, CDR2 SQIVND (reference sequence). The CDR3 region is CASSSSAGTDTQYF. The CDR3 region has the DNA TGTGCCAGTAGTTCGAGTGCGGGCACAGATACGCAGTATTTT.

The chain carries TRBV12-3 or TRBV12-4 and TRBJ1-1, with D hard to call. Trimming took off 6 bases at V and 1 base at J, with 9 bases between the two ends. The CDR3 runs 13 residues. The CDR3 nucleotides are TGTGCCAGCAGGCCTGTCTCGAACACTGAAGCTTTCTTT. Its protein product is CASRPVSNTEAFF.

V gene TRBV4-1 combines with J gene TRBJ1-3; tentatively, D is TRBD1 (6 bases). Germline V gene lookup returns CDR1 MGHRA and CDR2 YSYEKL. This CDR3 comprises 16 residues. Trimming shortened V by 0 bases and J by 4 bases, and 13 bases separated the two germline ends. The CDR3 here is CASSQDGGALGNTIYF. The CDR3 coding sequence is TGCGCCAGCAGCCAAGATGGGGGGGCTCTAGGAAACACCATATATTTT.